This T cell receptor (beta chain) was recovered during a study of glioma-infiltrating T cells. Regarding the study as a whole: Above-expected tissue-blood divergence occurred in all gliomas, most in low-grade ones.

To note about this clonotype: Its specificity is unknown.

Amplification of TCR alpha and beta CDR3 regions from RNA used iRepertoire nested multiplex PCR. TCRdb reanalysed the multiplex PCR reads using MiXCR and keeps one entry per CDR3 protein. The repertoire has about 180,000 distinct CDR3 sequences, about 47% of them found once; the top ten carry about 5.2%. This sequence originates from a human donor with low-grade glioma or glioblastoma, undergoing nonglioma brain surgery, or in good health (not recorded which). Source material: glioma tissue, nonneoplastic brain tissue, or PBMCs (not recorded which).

This CDR3 reads CASSYGDRTSYEQYF. The CDR3 DNA is TGTGCCAGCAGTTACGGGGACAGGACCTCATACGAGCAGTACTTC. This chain links TRBV27 with TRBJ2-7; 8 bases are shared with TRBD1. The germline gives CDR1 MNHEY, CDR2 SMNVEV (reference sequence). The CDR3 runs to 15 residues. Germline trimming cut 4 bases from V and 4 bases from J; bases unmatched to any gene: 9.